This T cell receptor (beta chain) was found in a study of shared clonotypes between healthy human individuals. Study results and limitations: It was observed that roughly 5.5% of naive CD4 clonotypes were shared across a handful of donors.

Sorted-subset replicate PCR reactions contained roughly 200 ng DNA, corresponding to tens of thousands of T cell genomes. Sequencing was performed with immunoSEQ multiplex PCR; in TCRdb, only in-frame clones are kept and a portion is missing. The sample contains a few million clones, 85% to 95% of which appear only once. A note on this clone: What it recognizes is unknown.

CDR1 is LGHNA, CDR2 YNFKEQ, per germline. V was cut by 3 bases and J by 1 base, with 18 bases left in between. This CDR3 has 17 amino acids. The investigators split CD4+ cells into a CD45RA+ naive subset and a CD45RA-negative memory subset. The V gene is TRBV4-2, the J gene TRBJ2-5; D is perhaps TRBD2 (5 bases). The TCR was taken from a young man in good health. Some clones in this sample may be carry-over from other donors' samples. Source material: naive CD4+ T cells from PBMCs. Noted subset: CD45RA+ positively selected. DNA of the CDR3: TGTGCCAGCAGCCAGAAAGTGTTGAGGGAGCTCCAAGAGACCCAGTACTTC. It codes for CASSQKVLRELQETQYF.